The present T cell receptor (beta chain) was sequenced within a study of shared clonotypes between healthy human individuals. Clones were read by immunoSEQ multiplex PCR, and TCRdb kept only the in-frame ones, dropping some. The sample records about 470,000 clones, 79% being singletons. Each donor was a Caucasian adult residing in Nashville, Tennessee. Deletions cut 2 bases from V and 1 base from J, with 9 bases between. Germline CDR1 MDHEN, CDR2 SYDVKM. This CDR3 spans 15 amino acids. This sequence was found in a middle-aged woman in good health. Some clones in this sample may be carry-over from other donors' samples. The chain joins TRBV28 to TRBJ1-5, with a tentative D call TRBD1 (6 bases). Sequencing was carried out using PBMCs. The CDR3: CASSLRGASNQPQHF. CDR3 nucleotides: TGTGCCAGCAGTTTACGGGGGGCAAGCAATCAGCCCCAGCATTTT.